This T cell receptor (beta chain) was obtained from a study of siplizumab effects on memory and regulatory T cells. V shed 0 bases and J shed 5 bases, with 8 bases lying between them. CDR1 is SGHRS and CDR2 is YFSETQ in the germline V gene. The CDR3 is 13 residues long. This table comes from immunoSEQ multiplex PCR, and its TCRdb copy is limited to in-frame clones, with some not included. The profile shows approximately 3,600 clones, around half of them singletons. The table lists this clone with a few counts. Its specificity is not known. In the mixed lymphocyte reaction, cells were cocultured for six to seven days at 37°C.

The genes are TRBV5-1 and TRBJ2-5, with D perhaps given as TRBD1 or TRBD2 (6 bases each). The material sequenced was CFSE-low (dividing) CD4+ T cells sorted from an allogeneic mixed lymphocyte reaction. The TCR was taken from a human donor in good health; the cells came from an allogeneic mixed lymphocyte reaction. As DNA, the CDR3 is TGCGCCAGCAGCTTGGGGGGGGCCGAGACCCAGTACTTC. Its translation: CASSLGGAETQYF.